This record looks at one T cell receptor (beta chain) sequence and its context. As yet, its antigen is unknown. This record belongs to a study of beta chain features in type 1 diabetes. Since all of the isolated RNA was reverse transcribed, expressed TCRB transcripts were what got sequenced. Libraries were prepared by immunoSEQ multiplex PCR; TCRdb keeps only in-frame clonotypes and omits some of them. The data hold hundreds of thousands of clones, with about 71% observed a single time. Overall study findings and caveats: Patients and controls would share equally any PCR tilt toward shorter templates. Reduced insertions and increased deletions marked VDJ junctions in type 1 diabetes patients.

Per germline, CDR1 GTSNPN and CDR2 SVGIG (reference sequence). There are 13 residues in the CDR3. V shed 5 bases and J 3 bases; nucleotides not matched to a gene: 0. The receptor was isolated from a man aged 25 to 40 in good health. The V and J genes are TRBV30 and TRBJ2-7; 14 bases align to TRBD2. The material sequenced was naive CD4+ T cells from blood. CDR3 sequence: CAWGTSGSYEQYF. The DNA of the CDR3 is TGTGCCTGGGGGACTAGCGGGAGCTACGAGCAGTACTTC.